The 9 T cell receptor beta chains reported below all come from one sample, sequenced in a study of blood T cell repertoires in COVID-19 (dated by TCRdb to 2018 to 2020). The library was produced with the immunoSEQ multiplex PCR assay. Held by TCRdb, this immuneACCESS table contains in-frame sequences only and omits some clones. Under half of the omission traces to an unresolved V gene where checked; the cause of the rest is unknown. This sample has a few hundred thousand clones in its table, and roughly 88% of those were observed once. The top ten clonotypes cover more than 2% of the sample. Source material: PBMCs or T cells enriched from blood (not recorded which). All receptors derive from a man aged 25 to 40 who had recovered from COVID-19.

This chain connects TRBV11-2 to TRBJ1-1, with 10 bases fitting TRBD1. Germline trimming cut 5 bases from V and 2 bases from J; bases unmatched to any gene: 11. The CDR3 covers 17 residues. From germline, CDR1 is SGHAT and CDR2 FQNNGV. DNA of the CDR3: TGTGCCAGCAGCCTCTTGACAGGGGGCTTCATAAACACTGAAGCTTTCTTT. Protein: CASSLLTGGFINTEAFF.

The rearrangement joins TRBV5-1 to TRBJ1-1, with TRBD1 as a possible D gene (6 bases). The V gene's germline CDR1 is SGHRS and CDR2 YFSETQ. CDR3 length equals 14 residues. V was trimmed by 0 bases and J by 6 bases, leaving 12 bases between them. In nucleotides, the CDR3 is TGCGCCAGCAGCTTGGGGACAGAAGGGGCTGAAGCTTTCTTT. Translated: CASSLGTEGAEAFF.

The chain has TRBV6-5 and TRBJ1-2; TRBD1 agrees at 7 bases. The CDR3 loop spans 13 amino acids. Germline V CDR1 and CDR2: MNHEY, SVGAGI. The V segment lost 10 bases and the J segment 4 bases; nucleotides outside the gene matches: 9. The CDR3 bases are TGTGCCATAACGAGGGGGCGCGTCTATGGCTACACCTTC. This encodes CAITRGRVYGYTF.

The chain is built from TRBV6-4 and TRBJ2-7; TRBD1 is a possible D gene (5 bases). The V gene lost 5 bases and the J gene lost 3 bases, with 11 bases spanning the gap. Per germline, CDR1 MRHNA and CDR2 SNTAGT. The CDR3 contains 13 residues. CDR3 DNA: TGTGCCAGCAGTCCCGGACATTTCTACGAGCAGTACTTC. Translation gives CASSPGHFYEQYF.

V is TRBV7-3 and J is TRBJ1-6; TRBD1 matches 9 bases. The V gene's germline CDR1 is SGHTA and CDR2 FQGTGA. V shed 4 bases, J shed 14 bases, and the junction held 15 bases outside the gene matches. The CDR3 sequence is 16 residues long. The CDR3 DNA reads as TGTGCCAGCAGCTACCAAAACAGGGGGCCGACCTTGGCCCTCCACTTT. Translated: CASSYQNRGPTLALHF.

This rearrangement joins TRBV28 to TRBJ1-2, with 8 nucleotides matching TRBD1. V lost 5 bases to trimming and J lost 5 bases; unmatched junction nucleotides: 1. The CDR3 is made up of 12 amino acids. Germline V gene data show CDR1 as MDHEN and CDR2 as SYDVKM. Here the CDR3 reads CASSDRGYGYTF. CDR3 DNA sequence: TGTGCCAGCAGTGACAGGGGATATGGCTACACCTTC.

The rearrangement joins TRBV19 to TRBJ2-1; 7 bases fit TRBD1. CDR1 and CDR2 (germline): LNHDA, SQIVND (reference sequence). V was clipped by 3 bases and J by 3 bases; unmatched bases: 5. This CDR3 spans 15 amino acids. The CDR3 loop is CASSIEGAGYNEQFF. CDR3 nucleotides: TGTGCCAGTAGTATCGAGGGGGCCGGCTACAATGAGCAGTTCTTC. The variable domain in full, completed from reference TRBV19 and TRBJ2-1, reads DGGITQSPKYLFRKEGQNVTLSCEQNLNHDAMYWYRQDPGQGLRLIYYSQIVNDFQKGDIAEGYSVSREKKESFPLTVTSAQKNPTAFYLCASSIEGAGYNEQFFGPGTRLTVL.

The chain couples TRBV11-2 to TRBJ2-7; possible D gene TRBD1, 5 bases. The CDR3 length is 15 residues. V was pared by 1 base and J by 1 base, with 11 bases between. The V gene's germline CDR1 is SGHAT and CDR2 FQNNGV. The CDR3 protein is CASSLGRVSSYEQYF. In DNA, the CDR3 is TGTGCCAGCAGCTTAGGCAGGGTTAGTTCCTACGAGCAGTACTTC. The whole variable domain, filled in from reference TRBV11-2 and TRBJ2-7, reads EAGVAQSPRYKIIEKRQSVAFWCNPISGHATLYWYQQILGQGPKLLIQFQNNGVVDDSQLPKDRFSAERLKGVDSTLKIQPAKLEDSAVYLCASSLGRVSSYEQYFGPGTRLTVT.

The genes are TRBV2 and TRBJ1-1; 9 nucleotides line up with TRBD1. CDR1 is SNHLY, CDR2 FYNNEI, per germline. V lost 6 bases to trimming and J lost 7 bases; unmatched junction nucleotides: 6. CDR3 length: 13 amino acids. CDR3 protein: CASRGTGLSEAFF. Written as DNA, the CDR3 is TGTGCCAGCAGGGGGACAGGGTTGAGTGAAGCTTTCTTT.